Sequencing of this T cell receptor beta chain was carried out in a study of blood T cell repertoires in COVID-19. The CDR3 runs 15 residues. Germline values: CDR1 SGHRS, CDR2 YFSETQ. With 5 bases removed from V and 7 bases from J, the gap between germline ends came to 19 bases. Assay: immunoSEQ multiplex PCR; the TCRdb copy retains only in-frame clones and omits some. Among about 55,000 clones listed, about 85% were seen once. The specimen sequenced was peripheral blood. The V gene is TRBV5-1, the J gene TRBJ2-1; TRBD2 might be the D (5 bases). This TCR was recovered from a human donor in a cohort sampled during active COVID-19. The CDR3 spells CASRYEGAPGNEQFF. As DNA, the CDR3 is TGCGCCAGCAGATACGAGGGTGCCCCGGGAAATGAGCAGTTCTTC. The whole variable domain, filled in from reference TRBV5-1 and TRBJ2-1, reads KAGVTQTPRYLIKTRGQQVTLSCSPISGHRSVSWYQQTPGQGLQFLFEYFSETQRNKGNFPGRFSGRQFSNSRSEMNVSTLELGDSALYLCASRYEGAPGNEQFFGPGTRLTVL.